A selection of T cell receptor beta chains follows, all from one sample in a study of CD8 T cells in ankylosing spondylitis. MiXCR, applied by TCRdb to the 5' RACE reads, yields one record per CDR3 protein. The sample comprises 150,000 to 200,000 distinct CDR3 sequences, 11% of which are singletons, and about 29% rests with the top ten. The sample comprised blood, either unsorted or a sorted T cell fraction (not recorded which). These TCRs come from a male donor with ankylosing spondylitis or in good health (not recorded which). Each CDR3 is given with its conserved first and last residue. A D gene is named only where the DNA matches it firmly. Expanded clones get a size class; other rows say once, few or many, or leave the size out.

clone size: few; D gene: -; J gene: TRBJ1-1; V gene: TRBV28; CDR3 DNA: TGTGCCAGCAGGTTACCGGGTTCCATGAACACTGAAGCTTTCTTT; CDR3 protein: CASRLPGSMNTEAFF
clone size: many; D gene: -; J gene: TRBJ1-1; V gene: TRBV30; CDR3 DNA: TGTGCCTGGAGACGCAGGGAGAACACTGAAGCTTTCTTT; CDR3 protein: CAWRRRENTEAFF
clone size: -; D gene: -; J gene: TRBJ2-2; V gene: TRBV10-3; CDR3 DNA: TGTGCCATCAGAGTAACGGGGACTCTTCAGGGGTTGAGGACCGGGGAGCTGTTTTTT; CDR3 protein: CAIRVTGTLQGLRTGELFF
clone size: many; D gene: -; J gene: TRBJ1-2; V gene: TRBV7-8; CDR3 DNA: TGTGCCAGCAGCTTAGTCCGACAGTCTTCTTATGGCTACACCTTC; CDR3 protein: CASSLVRQSSYGYTF
clone size: few; D gene: TRBD1; J gene: TRBJ1-5; V gene: TRBV10-3; CDR3 DNA: TGTGCCATCAGTGACACAGGGGGGGGCAATCAGCCCCAGCATTTT; CDR3 protein: CAISDTGGGNQPQHF
clone size: -; D gene: TRBD1; J gene: TRBJ1-2; V gene: TRBV4-1; CDR3 DNA: TGCGCCAGCAGCCACCAACAGGGGGCTAACTATGGCTACACCTTC; CDR3 protein: CASSHQQGANYGYTF
clone size: -; D gene: -; J gene: TRBJ2-2; V gene: TRBV11-2; CDR3 DNA: TGTGCCAGCAGCTACGGACCCGGCACCGGGGAGCTGTTTTTT; CDR3 protein: CASSYGPGTGELFF
clone size: many; D gene: -; J gene: TRBJ2-3; V gene: TRBV5-1; CDR3 DNA: TGCGCCAGCAGCTTGGGACAGACGGTCAGCACAGATACGCAGTATTTT; CDR3 protein: CASSLGQTVSTDTQYF
clone size: -; D gene: TRBD2; J gene: TRBJ2-1; V gene: TRBV6-1; CDR3 DNA: TGTGCCAGCAGTCCCCTAGCGGGCCAATACAATGAGCAGTTCTTC; CDR3 protein: CASSPLAGQYNEQFF
clone size: many; D gene: TRBD2; J gene: TRBJ2-1; V gene: TRBV12-3/TRBV12-4; CDR3 DNA: TGTGCCAGCAGGAAGACTAGCGGCAATGAGCAGTTCTTC; CDR3 protein: CASRKTSGNEQFF
clone size: many; D gene: -; J gene: TRBJ2-3; V gene: TRBV25-1; CDR3 DNA: TGTGCCAGCAGTGAAAGGGGGGCAAGCCCCGCAGATACGCAGTATTTT; CDR3 protein: CASSERGASPADTQYF
clone size: many; D gene: -; J gene: TRBJ1-5; V gene: TRBV6-5; CDR3 DNA: TGTGCCAGCAGTTACTCGTTGGGGCAGAAAAATCAGCCCCAGCATTTT; CDR3 protein: CASSYSLGQKNQPQHF
clone size: many; D gene: TRBD2; J gene: TRBJ2-1; V gene: TRBV20-1; CDR3 DNA: TGCAGTGCTAGAGTCTCAACCGAGGCTCTAGCGGGGGTAAGGTTCTTC; CDR3 protein: CSARVSTEALAGVRFF
clone size: many; D gene: TRBD2; J gene: TRBJ2-7; V gene: TRBV12-3/TRBV12-4; CDR3 DNA: TGTGCCAGCAGTCCCGAGGGCGGGAGATGGGCCGGCGAGCAGTACTTC; CDR3 protein: CASSPEGGRWAGEQYF
clone size: many; D gene: -; J gene: TRBJ2-4; V gene: TRBV10-3; CDR3 DNA: TGTGCCATCAGTGAGTCGATCTTTGGGGGAAACATTCAGTACTTC; CDR3 protein: CAISESIFGGNIQYF
clone size: -; D gene: -; J gene: TRBJ2-7; V gene: TRBV7-9; CDR3 DNA: TGTGCCAGCAGTTCCACCCTCCCCGGAGGGGGCAACGAGCAGTACTTC; CDR3 protein: CASSSTLPGGGNEQYF
clone size: few; D gene: TRBD2; J gene: TRBJ2-1; V gene: TRBV4-1; CDR3 DNA: TGCGCCAGCAGCCAACCACGTAGCGGGATCCCCTACAATGAGCAGTTCTTC; CDR3 protein: CASSQPRSGIPYNEQFF
clone size: -; D gene: -; J gene: TRBJ1-4; V gene: TRBV30; CDR3 DNA: TGTGCCTGGAGGCCCTGGACGGGAAATGAAAAACTGTTTTTT; CDR3 protein: CAWRPWTGNEKLFF
clone size: many; D gene: -; J gene: TRBJ1-4; V gene: TRBV5-1; CDR3 DNA: TGCGCCAGCAGCTTGGGACAGCGGACAGCAACTAATGAAAAACTGTTTTTT; CDR3 protein: CASSLGQRTATNEKLFF
clone size: -; D gene: -; J gene: TRBJ2-4; V gene: TRBV2; CDR3 DNA: TGTGCCAGCAGGCCGGGACCAGGCGGGTCAAACATTCAGTACTTC; CDR3 protein: CASRPGPGGSNIQYF
clone size: -; D gene: TRBD1; J gene: TRBJ1-1; V gene: TRBV20-1; CDR3 DNA: TGCAGTGCTAGACTCTCAGGGGGAGGAACTGAAGCTTTCTTT; CDR3 protein: CSARLSGGGTEAFF
clone size: -; D gene: -; J gene: TRBJ2-1; V gene: TRBV5-1; CDR3 DNA: TGCGCCAGCAGCTTGGAGGGAATCTTTAGTGAGCAGTTCTTC; CDR3 protein: CASSLEGIFSEQFF
clone size: many; D gene: -; J gene: TRBJ2-3; V gene: TRBV7-9; CDR3 DNA: TGTGCCAGCAGCCAAATGTCAGATACGCAGTATTTT; CDR3 protein: CASSQMSDTQYF
clone size: many; D gene: -; J gene: TRBJ1-2; V gene: TRBV5-1; CDR3 DNA: TGCGCCAGCAGCTTGAGGCAGGCATATGGCTACACCTTC; CDR3 protein: CASSLRQAYGYTF
clone size: -; D gene: TRBD1; J gene: TRBJ1-4; V gene: TRBV7-9; CDR3 DNA: TGTGCCAGCAGCGAGACAGGGTCTAATGAAAAACTGTTTTTT; CDR3 protein: CASSETGSNEKLFF
clone size: many; D gene: -; J gene: TRBJ1-1; V gene: TRBV29-1; CDR3 DNA: TGCAGCGCACGGACTATCGGGACAGAAGCTTTCTTT; CDR3 protein: CSARTIGTEAFF
clone size: few; D gene: TRBD1; J gene: TRBJ1-3; V gene: TRBV7-2; CDR3 DNA: TGTGCCAGCAGCCCCGGGACAGGCGGAAACACCATATATTTT; CDR3 protein: CASSPGTGGNTIYF
clone size: -; D gene: TRBD1; J gene: TRBJ1-2; V gene: TRBV7-2; CDR3 DNA: TGTGCCAGCAGCTCCCCGACAGGGAACTATGGCTACACCTTC; CDR3 protein: CASSSPTGNYGYTF
clone size: many; D gene: -; J gene: TRBJ1-4; V gene: TRBV6-6; CDR3 DNA: TGTGCCACGCAGGGACGGGTAAATGAAAAACTGTTTTTT; CDR3 protein: CATQGRVNEKLFF
clone size: -; D gene: TRBD2; J gene: TRBJ2-1; V gene: TRBV11-2; CDR3 DNA: TGTGCCAGCAGCCTTCGGACTAGCGGGAGTGATGAGCAGTTCTTC; CDR3 protein: CASSLRTSGSDEQFF
clone size: many; D gene: -; J gene: TRBJ2-2; V gene: TRBV5-1; CDR3 DNA: TGCGCCAGCAGCTTGGCAGGGGATCTGAGCACCGGGGAGCTGTTTTTT; CDR3 protein: CASSLAGDLSTGELFF
clone size: -; D gene: -; J gene: TRBJ2-3; V gene: TRBV12-3/TRBV12-4; CDR3 DNA: TGTGCCAGCAGTTTAGGGGGGACCAGGGCAGATACGCAGTATTTT; CDR3 protein: CASSLGGTRADTQYF
clone size: many; D gene: -; J gene: TRBJ2-5; V gene: TRBV3-1; CDR3 DNA: TGTGCCAGCAGCCAAGGACGTTCCGGGTCCGAGACCCAGTACTTC; CDR3 protein: CASSQGRSGSETQYF
clone size: many; D gene: TRBD1; J gene: TRBJ2-1; V gene: TRBV12-3/TRBV12-4; CDR3 DNA: TGTGCCAGCAGCACCCCCCACCGGGACAGTGCCTACAATGAGCAGTTCTTC; CDR3 protein: CASSTPHRDSAYNEQFF
clone size: many; D gene: TRBD1; J gene: TRBJ1-1; V gene: TRBV7-8; CDR3 DNA: TGTGCCAGCAGCAAGAAACAGGGGGGAACTGAAGCTTTCTTT; CDR3 protein: CASSKKQGGTEAFF
clone size: -; D gene: -; J gene: TRBJ2-3; V gene: TRBV12-3/TRBV12-4; CDR3 DNA: TGTGCCAGCAGCCCCCTAAGTCCAGATACGCAGTATTTT; CDR3 protein: CASSPLSPDTQYF
clone size: many; D gene: TRBD1; J gene: TRBJ2-7; V gene: TRBV7-8; CDR3 DNA: TGTGCCAGCCTTCGACAGGGATCGAGCTACGAGCAGTACTTC; CDR3 protein: CASLRQGSSYEQYF
clone size: -; D gene: -; J gene: TRBJ2-3; V gene: TRBV10-1; CDR3 DNA: TGCGCCAGCATGAGGACTGTCTCTAGCACAGATACGCAGTATTTT; CDR3 protein: CASMRTVSSTDTQYF
clone size: many; D gene: -; J gene: TRBJ1-6; V gene: TRBV7-9; CDR3 DNA: TGTGCCAGCAGCGAAGGACGGAATTCACCCCTCCACTTT; CDR3 protein: CASSEGRNSPLHF
clone size: -; D gene: TRBD2; J gene: TRBJ2-7; V gene: TRBV10-3; CDR3 DNA: TGTGCCATCAGAAAGACTAGCGGGGGGGCATACGAGCAGTACTTC; CDR3 protein: CAIRKTSGGAYEQYF
clone size: -; D gene: -; J gene: TRBJ2-1; V gene: TRBV10-2; CDR3 DNA: TGCGCCAGCAGTGGAAGCCAAAGGCAGTTCTTC; CDR3 protein: CASSGSQRQFF
clone size: many; D gene: -; J gene: TRBJ1-1; V gene: TRBV29-1; CDR3 DNA: TGCAGCGGTAATTCAGCTCAGGGCGCTGAAGCTTTCTTT; CDR3 protein: CSGNSAQGAEAFF
clone size: many; D gene: TRBD2; J gene: TRBJ2-7; V gene: TRBV5-1; CDR3 DNA: TGCGCCAGCAGCCAGACCGGGACTAGCGAAAACGAGCAGTACTTC; CDR3 protein: CASSQTGTSENEQYF
clone size: -; D gene: TRBD1; J gene: TRBJ2-5; V gene: TRBV7-2; CDR3 DNA: TGTGCCAGCACCTCAGTCAGGGGGCAAGATGGCCAGTACTTC; CDR3 protein: CASTSVRGQDGQYF
clone size: -; D gene: TRBD2; J gene: TRBJ2-2; V gene: TRBV5-1; CDR3 DNA: TGCGTCAGCAGCCCCGGACTAGCGGGAGGGCAAGTCGGGGAGCTGTTTTTT; CDR3 protein: CVSSPGLAGGQVGELFF
clone size: many; D gene: -; J gene: TRBJ2-7; V gene: TRBV5-1; CDR3 DNA: TGCGCCAGCAGCTTGGTCGACTACTCCTACGAGCAGTACTTC; CDR3 protein: CASSLVDYSYEQYF